This T cell receptor (beta chain) derives from a study of CD8+ T cells in alopecia areata. Reverse transcribed after extraction, RNA yielded cDNA as the sequencing template. Sequenced by immunoSEQ multiplex PCR; TCRdb stores in-frame clones only, minus some. The data contain about 120,000 clones, roughly 50% of them seen just once; the ten biggest clones take up about 3.7%. The germline V and J ends were trimmed by 5 bases and 1 base, with 5 bases remaining between them. CDR3 length equals 12 residues. Per germline, CDR1 MGHDK and CDR2 SYGVNS. Documented treatment: oral pan-JAK inhibitor, 5-10 mg twice daily.

Sample: CD4+ T cells sorted from blood, taken at week 24, from a patient treated with tofacitinib. This clonotype originated in a human donor with alopecia areata. The genes are TRBV25-1 and TRBJ1-2; D is unresolved. The CDR3: CASSTLNYGYTF. DNA for the CDR3: TGTGCCAGCAGTACTCTTAACTATGGCTACACCTTC.